This TCR beta chain was observed in a study of shared clonotypes between healthy human individuals. Study at large: For every donor, three CD4 naive, three CD4 memory, two CD8 naive and one CD8 memory plates were used.

Naive CD8 populations comprised CD45RO-negative cells positively selected for CCR7, excluding terminally differentiated effector memory CD45RA+ cells. The germline V gene has CDR1 MNHEY and CDR2 SMNVEV (reference sequence). The CDR3 consists of 13 residues. V lost 3 bases to trimming and J lost 2 bases, with 8 bases between them. Authors' methods: Owing to the provision of junction-only sequences devoid of quality scores by immunoSEQ, filtering differed. This table comes from immunoSEQ multiplex PCR, and its TCRdb copy is limited to in-frame clones, with some not included. That table supplies the V and J calls and clone size; D and trimming were determined from the DNA. The table includes 1.5 million to 2.5 million clones, roughly 95% detected once.

The chain links TRBV27 to TRBJ2-7; D uncertain. The specimen was naive CD8+ T cells sorted from blood. This sequence originates from a man in his late teens or twenties in good health. In nucleotides, the CDR3 is TGTGCCAGCAGTTTTGCTAGTCCCTACGAGCAGTACTTC. This sequence encodes CASSFASPYEQYF.